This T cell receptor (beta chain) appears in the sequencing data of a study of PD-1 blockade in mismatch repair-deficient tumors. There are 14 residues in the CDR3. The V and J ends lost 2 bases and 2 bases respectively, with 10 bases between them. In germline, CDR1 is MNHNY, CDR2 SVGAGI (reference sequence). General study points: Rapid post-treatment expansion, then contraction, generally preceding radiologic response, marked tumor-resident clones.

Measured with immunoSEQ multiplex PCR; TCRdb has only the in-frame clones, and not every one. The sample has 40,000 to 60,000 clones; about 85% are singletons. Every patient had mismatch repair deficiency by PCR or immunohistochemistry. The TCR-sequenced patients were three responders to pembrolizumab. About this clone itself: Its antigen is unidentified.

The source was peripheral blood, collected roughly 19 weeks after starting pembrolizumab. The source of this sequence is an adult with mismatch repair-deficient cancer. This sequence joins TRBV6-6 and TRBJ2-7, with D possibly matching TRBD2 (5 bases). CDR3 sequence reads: CASSYSGRAYEQYF. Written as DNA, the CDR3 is TGTGCCAGCAGTTACAGTGGGAGAGCCTACGAGCAGTACTTC.